What follows are 15 T cell receptor beta chains derived from one specimen sequenced in a study of T cell clones after liver transplantation. Libraries were prepared by immunoSEQ multiplex PCR; TCRdb keeps only in-frame clonotypes and omits some of them. Of around 100,000 clones in the sample, around 86% were seen once. The sample consisted of CD4+ T cells from blood, taken before liver transplant. These receptors were collected from a human donor who received a liver transplant.

The chain links TRBV4-3 to TRBJ1-6; D not resolved. Trimming took 2 bases from V and 8 from J, leaving 16 bases between them. There are 16 residues in the CDR3. Germline V CDR1 and CDR2: LGHNA, YSLEER. CDR3 sequence (DNA): TGCGCCAGCAGCCAACTGGGCGGGCAGTTGGATTCACCCCTCCACTTT. This encodes CASSQLGGQLDSPLHF.

J is TRBJ1-1 and V is TRBV6-4, with D perhaps matching TRBD1 (6 bases). This CDR3 comprises 14 residues. V lost 5 bases and J 0 bases, leaving 10 bases between the germline ends. Per the germline V gene, CDR1 is MRHNA and CDR2 is SNTAGT. Here the CDR3 DNA reads TGTGCCAGCAGTCTAGACAGGCTGAACACTGAAGCTTTCTTT. It is translated as CASSLDRLNTEAFF.

V gene TRBV29-1 combines with J gene TRBJ1-1, with D perhaps matching TRBD1 (5 bases). The length of the CDR3 is 11 residues. Between the trimmed V and J ends, which lost 6 bases and 8 bases, there was a span of 13 bases. The V gene's germline CDR1 is SQVTM and CDR2 ANQGSEA. CDR3: CSVIGAGEAFF. CDR3 nucleotide sequence: TGCAGCGTCATAGGGGCCGGAGAAGCTTTCTTT.

J is TRBJ1-4 and V is TRBV19; possibly TRBD1 for D (6 bases). The CDR3 loop spans 15 amino acids. Germline lookup yields CDR1 LNHDA and CDR2 SQIVND (reference sequence). V lost 5 bases and J 1 base, leaving 11 bases between the germline ends. CDR3 in amino acids: CASSRDRRTNEKLFF. CDR3 DNA sequence: TGTGCCAGTAGTCGCGACAGGAGAACTAATGAAAAACTGTTTTTT.

The CDR3 DNA reads as TGTGCCTGGACCTTTCGGACAGGGTTTTCCTACGAGCAGTACTTC. Protein: CAWTFRTGFSYEQYF. This sequence joins TRBV30 and TRBJ2-7; 8 bases fit TRBD1. From germline, CDR1 is GTSNPN and CDR2 SVGIG (reference sequence). This CDR3 spans 15 amino acids. V was clipped by 4 bases and J by 1 base; unmatched bases: 9.

The chain couples TRBV27 to TRBJ1-5, with 10 bases matching TRBD1. V lost 4 bases, J lost 6 bases, and 9 bases stayed unmatched. Germline CDR1 MNHEY, CDR2 SMNVEV (reference sequence). This CDR3 spans 16 amino acids. As DNA, the CDR3 is TGTGCCAGCAGTTCGCGGCCGGGACAGGGGACTCAGCCCCAGCATTTT. Translation gives CASSSRPGQGTQPQHF.

The V and J genes are TRBV7-9 and TRBJ1-1; D not certain. The germline V gene encodes CDR1 SEHNR and CDR2 FQNEAQ (reference sequence). This CDR3 region has 14 residues. V gave up 0 bases and J gave up 4 bases, with 9 bases separating them. In DNA, the CDR3 is TGTGCCAGCAGCTTAGCGGAGGGCGGCACTGAAGCTTTCTTT. Protein product: CASSLAEGGTEAFF.

J is TRBJ1-5 and V is TRBV27; D ambiguous. The CDR3 spans 13 residues. Trimming stripped 3 bases from V and 0 bases from J, with 3 bases between. Germline V gives CDR1 MNHEY, CDR2 SMNVEV (reference sequence). CDR3 nucleotide sequence: TGTGCCAGCAGTTTTAATAGCAATCAGCCCCAGCATTTT. This sequence encodes CASSFNSNQPQHF.

V usage is TRBV19 and J usage is TRBJ2-5; the D is unclear. V was trimmed by 5 bases and J by 4 bases, leaving 11 bases between them. The CDR3 totals 13 residues. Germline V lookup: CDR1 LNHDA, CDR2 SQIVND (reference sequence). The CDR3 nucleotides are TGTGCCAGTAGTCCTCCGCAGATAGAGACCCAGTACTTC. This sequence encodes CASSPPQIETQYF. The whole variable domain, remainder taken from reference TRBV19 and TRBJ2-5, is DGGITQSPKYLFRKEGQNVTLSCEQNLNHDAMYWYRQDPGQGLRLIYYSQIVNDFQKGDIAEGYSVSREKKESFPLTVTSAQKNPTAFYLCASSPPQIETQYFGPGTRLLVL.

V usage is TRBV6-1 and J usage is TRBJ2-1; 8 bases are shared with TRBD2. With V trimmed by 5 bases and J by 9 bases, 12 bases remained unmatched. Germline V gene data show CDR1 as MNHNS and CDR2 as SASEGT. The CDR3 is 15 residues long. Here the CDR3 reads CASSLIPGLGAEQFF. The CDR3 DNA reads TGTGCCAGCAGTCTGATCCCGGGACTAGGGGCTGAGCAGTTCTTC.

The CDR3, as DNA: TGTGCCACCAGCAGAGAATTGGGGCGGGGGGGCACAGATACGCAGTATTTT. Translating gives CATSRELGRGGTDTQYF. The chain couples TRBV15 to TRBJ2-3; TRBD2 aligns across 8 bases. V lost 0 bases to trimming and J lost 1 base; unmatched junction nucleotides: 6. The CDR3 runs 17 residues. From germline, CDR1 is LNHNV and CDR2 YYDKDF (reference sequence).

The CDR3 reads CASSVAAANTGELFF. DNA of the CDR3: TGTGCCAGCAGCGTAGCCGCCGCGAACACCGGGGAGCTGTTTTTT. V usage is TRBV9 and J usage is TRBJ2-2; D gene ambiguous. CDR3 size: 15 residues. Between the trimmed V and J ends, which lost 0 bases and 0 bases, there was a span of 6 bases. Germline CDR1 SGDLS, CDR2 YYNGEE. Filled out from reference TRBV9 and TRBJ2-2, the complete variable domain reads DSGVTQTPKHLITATGQRVTLRCSPRSGDLSVYWYQQSLDQGLQFLIQYYNGEERAKGNILERFSAQQFPDLHSELNLSSLELGDSALYFCASSVAAANTGELFFGEGSRLTVL.

The chain has TRBV6-5 and TRBJ1-5; a possible D gene is TRBD1 (5 bases). The CDR3 runs to 14 residues. V was clipped by 0 bases and J by 7 bases, with 10 bases between them. Germline loops: CDR1 MNHEY, CDR2 SVGAGI. The CDR3 DNA sequence: TGTGCCAGCAGTTACTCCGGGGGAAGGCAGCCCCAGCATTTT. This encodes CASSYSGGRQPQHF.

This clone was seen only once. The genes are TRBV7-2 and TRBJ1-5; 8 positions agree with TRBD1. Trimming cost V 4 bases and J 3 bases; bases outside gene matches: 8. The germline V gene encodes CDR1 SGHTA and CDR2 FQGNSA. This CDR3 is 16 amino acids long. CDR3 DNA sequence: TGTGCCAGCAGCTATTCCGGGACAGGAACCAATCAGCCCCAGCATTTT. The encoded protein is CASSYSGTGTNQPQHF.

The chain joins TRBV25-1 to TRBJ1-2; 7 bases align to TRBD1. Trimming cost V 7 bases and J 5 bases; bases outside gene matches: 10. The CDR3 is made up of 14 amino acids. Germline V gene sequence: CDR1 MGHDK, CDR2 SYGVNS. The DNA for the CDR3 is TGTGCCAGCAACAGGGGAGTTCTTGAGTATGGCTACACCTTC. This gives the protein CASNRGVLEYGYTF.